The T cell receptor beta chain under discussion was sequenced for a study of blood T cells in healthy people across ages. The CDR3 totals 13 residues. Germline V gene sequence: CDR1 DFQATT, CDR2 SNEGSKA (reference sequence). Whole-study findings and limits: Older individuals had lower TCR beta diversity per million T cells (the decline was roughly linear).

This clonotype was observed a single time. What it binds is unknown. PCR was performed a second time for about 6 to 12 cycles using a sample-barcoded 5' primer and a J-beta primer mix. Unique molecular identifiers of 12 random nucleotides labeled each cDNA. A single record per CDR3 protein comes from TCRdb applying MiXCR to the 5' RACE reads. Of around 1,600,000 distinct CDR3 sequences in the sample, roughly two fifths were seen once. The receptor was derived from a woman aged 18-29 years in good health. The rearrangement joins TRBV20-1 to TRBJ2-5, with D unresolved. The J call may be incorrect, as the DNA end agrees better with TRBJ2-7. The specimen was blood. DNA for the CDR3: TGCAGTGCTAGAGAGTGGCTTAGGAACGAGCAGTACTTC. Encoded protein: CSAREWLRNEQYF.